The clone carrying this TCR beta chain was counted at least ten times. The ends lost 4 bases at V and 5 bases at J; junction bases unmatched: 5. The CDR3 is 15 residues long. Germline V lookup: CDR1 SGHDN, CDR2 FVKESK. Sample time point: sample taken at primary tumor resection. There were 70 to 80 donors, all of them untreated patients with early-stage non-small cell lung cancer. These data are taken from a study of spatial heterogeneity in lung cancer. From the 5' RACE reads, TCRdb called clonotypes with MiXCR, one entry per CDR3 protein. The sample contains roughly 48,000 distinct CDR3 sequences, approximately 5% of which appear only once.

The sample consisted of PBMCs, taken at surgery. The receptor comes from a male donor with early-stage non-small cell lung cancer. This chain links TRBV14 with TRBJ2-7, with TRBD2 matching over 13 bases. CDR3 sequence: CASSPLAGGPHEQYF. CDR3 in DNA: TGTGCCAGCAGCCCACTAGCGGGAGGGCCTCACGAGCAGTACTTC.